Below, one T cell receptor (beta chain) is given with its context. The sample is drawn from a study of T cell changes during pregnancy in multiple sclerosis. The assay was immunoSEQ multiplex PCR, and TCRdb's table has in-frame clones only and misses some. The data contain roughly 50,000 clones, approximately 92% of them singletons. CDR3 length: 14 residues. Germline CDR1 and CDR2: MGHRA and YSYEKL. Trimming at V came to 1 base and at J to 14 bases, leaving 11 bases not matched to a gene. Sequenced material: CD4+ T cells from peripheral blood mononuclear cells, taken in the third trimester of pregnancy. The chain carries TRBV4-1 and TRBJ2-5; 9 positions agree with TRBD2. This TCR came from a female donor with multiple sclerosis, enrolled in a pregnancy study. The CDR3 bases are TGCGCCAGCAGCCAAGGTATCGGCGGGAGGGCCGCATACTTC. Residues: CASSQGIGGRAAYF.